One sample yielded the 11 T cell receptor beta chains listed below, sequenced in a study of blood T cell repertoires in COVID-19. Clones were read by immunoSEQ multiplex PCR, and TCRdb kept only the in-frame ones, dropping some. The sample shows fewer than 110,000 clones, 85% to 95% of them seen only once. The material sequenced was peripheral blood. The receptors originated from a man aged 45 to 65 with active COVID-19.

The chain joins TRBV6-2 or TRBV6-3 to TRBJ2-2, with 11 positions matching TRBD2. The CDR3 is 16 residues long. Germline V gene data show CDR1 as MNHEY and CDR2 as SVGEGT. V trimming: 4 bases; J trimming: 1 base; junction bases outside the gene matches: 2. CDR3 sequence: CASSWGLAENTGELFF. CDR3 sequence (DNA): TGTGCCAGCAGTTGGGGACTAGCGGAGAACACCGGGGAGCTGTTTTTT.

The chain uses TRBV2 and TRBJ1-5; D remains unclear. The CDR3 loop spans 13 amino acids. The germline V gene has CDR1 SNHLY and CDR2 FYNNEI. The V end lost 5 bases, the J end lost 0 bases, and 5 bases lay between the germline ends. This CDR3 reads CASSFYSNQPQHF. DNA for the CDR3: TGTGCCAGCAGTTTTTATAGCAATCAGCCCCAGCATTTT.

In nucleotides, the CDR3 is TGTGCCAGCAGCCAAGAAGGGGCTTCCAGCTACGAGCAGTACTTC. The encoded protein is CASSQEGASSYEQYF. The genes are TRBV3-1 (or the pseudogene TRBV3-2) and TRBJ2-7, with D perhaps matching TRBD1 (5 bases). This CDR3 is built from 15 residues. CDR1 and CDR2 from the germline V gene are LGHDT and YNNKEL (reference sequence). Trimming left V 0 bases short and J 3 bases short, with 12 bases between.

This chain joins TRBV28 and TRBJ1-2, with D unclear. The ends were cut back, 6 bases at V and 7 bases at J, with 9 bases in the middle. The V gene's germline CDR1 is MDHEN and CDR2 SYDVKM. The CDR3 consists of 11 residues. The CDR3 sequence is CASSQGSGYTF. The CDR3 nucleotides read TGTGCCAGCAGCCAAGGGAGTGGCTACACCTTC.

The chain couples TRBV30 to TRBJ2-5; D is ambiguous. Trimming shortened V by 0 bases and J by 5 bases, and 7 bases separated the two germline ends. The CDR3 totals 12 residues. Germline CDR1 GTSNPN, CDR2 SVGIG (reference sequence). In DNA, the CDR3 is TGTGCCTGGAGTGTACTCCCGGAGACCCAGTACTTC. Protein product: CAWSVLPETQYF. The full variable domain, with the rest looked up from reference TRBV30 and TRBJ2-5, is SQTIHQWPATLVQPVGSPLSLECTVEGTSNPNLYWYRQAAGRGLQLLFYSVGIGQISSEVPQNLSASRPQDRQFILSSKKLLLSDSGFYLCAWSVLPETQYFGPGTRLLVL.

The J gene is TRBJ2-7, the V gene TRBV27, with D possibly TRBD1 on 6 matching bases. This CDR3 has 13 amino acids. Germline CDR1 reads MNHEY; CDR2 reads SMNVEV (reference sequence). The CDR3 sequence: CATRGTPHYEQYF. CDR3 coding DNA: TGTGCGACCAGAGGGACACCGCACTACGAGCAGTACTTC.

The chain carries TRBV7-9 and TRBJ2-3; 8 bases line up with TRBD2. The CDR3 is made up of 15 amino acids. J gave up 3 bases and V 5 bases, and 7 bases lay outside the gene matches. Germline V gene sequence: CDR1 SEHNR, CDR2 FQNEAQ (reference sequence). The CDR3 nucleotides read TGTGCCAGCAGCCCCCCCGGCGGGAGGACAGATACGCAGTATTTT. This encodes CASSPPGGRTDTQYF.

The rearrangement joins TRBV12-3 or TRBV12-4 to TRBJ2-1, with 8 bases fitting TRBD1. The length of the CDR3 is 13 residues. The ends lost 10 bases at V and 2 bases at J; junction bases unmatched: 4. The DNA of the CDR3 is TGTGCCACGAAGGGACAGGCCTACAATGAGCAGTTCTTC. It specifies CATKGQAYNEQFF.

CDR3 sequence reads: CASSELVGAATNEKLFF. DNA of the CDR3: TGTGCCAGCAGTGAATTGGTAGGGGCAGCAACTAATGAAAAACTGTTTTTT. The chain uses TRBV25-1 and TRBJ1-4; D is perhaps TRBD1 (5 bases). Germline V gives CDR1 MGHDK, CDR2 SYGVNS. V gave up 1 base and J gave up 0 bases, with 12 bases separating them. The CDR3 has 17 amino acids.

In DNA form, the CDR3 reads TGTGCCAGCAGCGTGACAGGGACTAATGAAAAACTGTTTTTT. It yields the protein CASSVTGTNEKLFF. The genes are TRBV5-4 and TRBJ1-4; 7 bases agree with TRBD1. J gave up 2 bases and V 4 bases, and 2 bases lay outside the gene matches. CDR3 length equals 14 residues. The germline V gene has CDR1 SGHNT and CDR2 YYREEE (reference sequence).

The V gene is TRBV19, the J gene TRBJ2-1, with 9 bases identical to TRBD2. J gave up 10 bases and V 6 bases, and 10 bases lay outside the gene matches. The CDR3 is 14 residues long. Germline CDR1 is LNHDA and CDR2 is SQIVND (reference sequence). For the CDR3, the DNA is TGTGCCAGTAGCAACTCTGGGACTAGCCGGGAGCAGTTCTTC. Protein: CASSNSGTSREQFF. Supplemented by reference TRBV19 and TRBJ2-1, the full variable domain reads DGGITQSPKYLFRKEGQNVTLSCEQNLNHDAMYWYRQDPGQGLRLIYYSQIVNDFQKGDIAEGYSVSREKKESFPLTVTSAQKNPTAFYLCASSNSGTSREQFFGPGTRLTVL.